The 5 T cell receptor beta chains presented below share a single source sample, sequenced in a study of CD8+CD57+ T cells in acquired aplastic anemia. Genomic DNA templated the TCR beta VDJ and CDR3 profiling. MiXCR was run by TCRdb on the reads, yielding one entry per CDR3 protein. Found here are 350,000 to 450,000 distinct CDR3 sequences, around 68% of them singletons; the top ten hold less than 4%. Sequenced: sorted CD4+, CD8+, or CD8+CD57+ T cells (not recorded which) from PBMCs. The source of these receptors is a human donor in good health, serving as a control.

The chain has TRBV4-1 and TRBJ1-2; TRBD1 agrees at 9 bases. There are 16 residues in the CDR3. Trimming cost V 7 bases and J 4 bases; bases outside gene matches: 13. Germline CDR1 reads MGHRA; CDR2 reads YSYEKL. The CDR3 region has the DNA TGCGCCAGCATAGGACAGGGGAGCGTCCATGGCTATGGCTACACCTTC. This gives the protein CASIGQGSVHGYGYTF.

Comments on this clonotype: This CDR3 fails to terminate in the conserved phenylalanine or tryptophan, so it likely reflects a read error. The DNA is omitted, as the CDR3 cannot be located on it reliably, and the CDR3 follows TCRdb's listing. The chain recombines TRBV7-2 with TRBJ2-3; the D call TRBD1 from the table was never checked on the DNA. Germline CDR1 and CDR2: SGHTA and FQGNSA. Ends included, the CDR3 has 13 residues. CDR3 loop: CASSVVGQGELRA.

The table lists this clonotype with many counts. V gene TRBV10-3 combines with J gene TRBJ2-3; the match to TRBD1 covers 9 bases. Germline-derived CDR1 and CDR2 are ENHRY and SYGVKD. V lost 6 bases, J lost 10 bases, and 2 bases stayed unmatched. The CDR3 is 11 residues long. In DNA form, the CDR3 reads TGTGCCATCAGCGGACAGGGGCCGCAGTATTTT. Its translation: CAISGQGPQYF.

Of note for this clonotype: Sequence at one end of the junction differs from germline and may be a read error. This chain links TRBV9 with TRBJ2-3; D possibly corresponds to TRBD1 (5 bases). The CDR3 sequence is 14 residues long. CDR1 and CDR2 (germline): SGDLS, YYNGEE. CDR3 sequence: CASSVGRGCLAGNF. For the CDR3, the DNA is TGTGCCAGCAGCGTAGGAAGGGGCTGTTTAGCCGGAAATTTT.

Points on this clonotype: The junction and the germline gene differ at one end; a read error may be behind it. The gene calls are TRBV14 and TRBJ2-5; D is perhaps TRBD2 (6 bases). Germline CDR1 is SGHDN and CDR2 is FVKESK. The CDR3 runs 14 residues. CDR3 loop: CVSSQDEGRIGQNF. CDR3 nucleotide sequence: TGTGTCAGCAGCCAAGACGAAGGGAGGATCGGCCAGAACTTC.